A selection of T cell receptor beta chains follows, all from one sample in a study of OX40 agonist ivuxolimab in advanced cancers. Clones were sequenced by immunoSEQ multiplex PCR, and TCRdb holds only the in-frame ones, with some missing. This table has tens of thousands of clones, 80% to 95% appearing once. The sequences come from CD4+ or CD8+ T cells sorted from blood, collected in a trial of the OX40 agonist ivuxolimab. The origin of the receptors is an adult with an advanced solid tumor such as melanoma, head and neck, liver or kidney cancer. Both conserved end residues are part of each CDR3. D genes are given only for firm matches. The size entry is marked missing in some rows and otherwise reads once, few, many or a size class.

>.|TRBV2|.|TRBJ2-3
CASSLTHPSTDTQYF
TGTGCCAGCAGTCTAACCCATCCTAGCACAGATACGCAGTATTTT
>TRBD1|TRBV29-1|.|TRBJ2-5
CSMRTGPETQYF
TGCAGCATGAGGACAGGCCCCGAGACCCAGTACTTC
>.|TRBV25-1|.|TRBJ2-1
CASSGGINYNEQFF
TGTGCCAGCAGTGGAGGGATCAACTACAATGAGCAGTTCTTC
>.|TRBV10-2|.|TRBJ1-1
CASSESIHLNTEAFF
TGCGCCAGCAGTGAGTCGATTCACTTGAACACTGAAGCTTTCTTT
>.|TRBV5-3|once|TRBJ1-4
CARSFGRLVLKLFF
TGTGCCAGAAGCTTTGGCAGGCTGGTCTTAAAACTGTTTTTT
>TRBD2|TRBV7-9|.|TRBJ2-1
CASSSGLAGIDEQFF
TGTGCCAGCAGCTCCGGACTAGCGGGAATAGATGAGCAGTTCTTC
>.|TRBV6-5|.|TRBJ1-2
CASSLQVPSNYGYTF
TGTGCCAGCAGTTTACAGGTCCCTTCTAACTATGGCTACACCTTC
>TRBD2|TRBV5-1|.|TRBJ2-1
CASSLEVGGLYNEQFF
TGCGCCAGCAGCTTGGAGGTGGGAGGGTTATACAATGAGCAGTTCTTC
>.|TRBV2|.|TRBJ1-5
CASRKGGIGNQPQHF
TGTGCCAGCAGGAAAGGGGGGATCGGGAATCAGCCCCAGCATTTT
>.|TRBV9|.|TRBJ1-4
CASSVGQSSEKLFF
TGTGCCAGCAGCGTAGGCCAGTCCAGTGAAAAACTGTTTTTT
>.|TRBV9|few|TRBJ2-1
CASSVAVVQGGNNEQFF
TGTGCCAGCAGCGTAGCGGTGGTACAGGGAGGGAACAATGAGCAGTTCTTC
>.|TRBV10-3|.|TRBJ1-5
CAISVAQSNQPQHF
TGTGCCATCAGTGTGGCCCAGAGCAATCAGCCCCAGCATTTT
>TRBD1|TRBV5-5|.|TRBJ2-5
CASSLEQGRETQYF
TGTGCCAGCAGCTTGGAACAGGGGCGGGAGACCCAGTACTTC
>.|TRBV6-5|.|TRBJ1-5
CASKDGDQPQHF
TGTGCCAGCAAGGACGGGGATCAGCCCCAGCATTTT
>.|TRBV5-5|.|TRBJ2-7
CASSLQLQPYEQYF
TGTGCCAGCAGTTTGCAACTCCAACCCTACGAGCAGTACTTC
>.|TRBV6-5|.|TRBJ2-2
CASSYGGVRSGELFF
TGTGCCAGCAGTTACGGGGGAGTAAGAAGCGGGGAGCTGTTTTTT
>TRBD2|TRBV30|.|TRBJ2-2
CAWSSGEDGELFF
TGTGCCTGGTCTAGCGGGGAGGACGGGGAGCTGTTTTTT
>TRBD1|TRBV30|.|TRBJ1-6
CAWIGTGRAYNSPLHF
TGTGCCTGGATTGGGACAGGGAGAGCCTATAATTCACCCCTCCACTTT
>.|TRBV10-2|.|TRBJ1-3
CASSDRTSSGNTIYF
TGCGCCAGCAGTGACCGGACGAGCTCTGGAAACACCATATATTTT
>TRBD2|TRBV18|.|TRBJ2-1
CASSPSLAGDVEQFF
TGTGCCAGCTCACCAAGTCTAGCGGGAGACGTTGAGCAGTTCTTC
>.|TRBV11-2|.|TRBJ1-1
CASSLSGNTEAFF
TGTGCCAGCAGCTTATCTGGGAACACTGAAGCTTTCTTT
>TRBD1|TRBV6-6|.|TRBJ1-2
CASSGGSDGYTF
TGTGCCAGCTCAGGGGGATCGGATGGCTACACCTTC
>.|TRBV30|.|TRBJ1-5
CAWSGSLWAPQHF
TGTGCCTGGAGTGGGTCTCTTTGGGCGCCCCAGCATTTT
>TRBD2|TRBV11-2|.|TRBJ2-7
CASSPGLAGVYSYEQYF
TGTGCCAGCAGCCCGGGACTAGCGGGGGTTTACTCCTACGAGCAGTACTTC
>.|TRBV7-9|once|TRBJ2-7
CASSLASGGFEQYF
TGTGCCAGCAGCTTAGCGTCCGGAGGGTTCGAGCAGTACTTC
>.|TRBV2|.|TRBJ1-6
CASSPQITGNSPLHF
TGTGCCAGCAGTCCTCAGATAACGGGGAATTCACCCCTCCACTTT